Below, 18 T cell receptor beta chains from the same sample are listed, as sequenced in a study of OX40 agonist ivuxolimab in advanced cancers. Libraries were prepared by immunoSEQ multiplex PCR; TCRdb keeps only in-frame clonotypes and omits some of them. In the table there are 70,000 to 95,000 clones, about 88% of which are singletons. The starting material was CD4+ or CD8+ T cells sorted from blood, obtained in a trial of the OX40 agonist ivuxolimab. The receptors stem from an adult with an advanced solid tumor such as melanoma, head and neck, liver or kidney cancer.

The chain links TRBV23-1 to TRBJ2-3, with a tentative D call TRBD2 (5 bases). TRBV23-1 carries the ORF label, with uncertain function. V dropped 4 bases and J dropped 6 bases, with 20 bases sitting between them. The CDR3 totals 16 residues. CDR3 in amino acids: CASSPPGRPKADTQYF. The CDR3 region has the DNA TGCGCCAGCAGTCCTCCGGGGAGACCCAAAGCGGATACGCAGTATTTT.

The chain couples TRBV11-3 to TRBJ2-3; D is uncertain. Germline values: CDR1 SGHNT, CDR2 YENEEA. There are 13 residues in the CDR3. Trimming took 5 bases from V and 6 from J, leaving 12 bases between them. The CDR3 protein is CASSPSSTDTQYF. The CDR3 DNA is TGTGCCAGCAGCCCCTCCTCCACGGATACGCAGTATTTT.

This CDR3 reads CASSTGTPTYEQYV. The DNA of the CDR3 is TGTGCCAGCTCGACAGGCACTCCAACCTACGAGCAGTACGTC. The V gene is TRBV2, the J gene TRBJ2-7; possibly TRBD1 for D (6 bases). CDR1 is SNHLY and CDR2 is FYNNEI in the germline V gene. The CDR3 length is 14 residues. V lost 8 bases, J lost 2 bases, and 16 bases lay in between.

This rearrangement joins TRBV27 to TRBJ2-1; 14 nucleotides align to TRBD2. Germline CDR1 reads MNHEY; CDR2 reads SMNVEV (reference sequence). V dropped 3 bases and J dropped 4; count of bases not matched to a gene: 5. This CDR3 contains 17 residues. The CDR3 coding sequence is TGTGCCAGCAGTTTCCGGACTAGCGGGAGGAAGTACAATGAGCAGTTCTTC. It codes for CASSFRTSGRKYNEQFF.

The chain recombines TRBV30 with TRBJ1-5; the match to TRBD1 covers 9 bases. Germline V gene lookup returns CDR1 GTSNPN and CDR2 SVGIG (reference sequence). V trimming: 4 bases; J trimming: 4 bases; junction bases outside the gene matches: 5. The CDR3 extends over 14 amino acids. The DNA of the CDR3 is TGTGCCTGGAAGGCAGGGACAGGGAATCAGCCCCAGCATTTT. This sequence encodes CAWKAGTGNQPQHF.

The chain joins TRBV23-1 to TRBJ2-7; D might be TRBD1 (6 bases). TRBV23-1 is assigned to the ORF class and has an uncertain function. Trimming took off 3 bases at V and 9 bases at J, with 9 bases between the two ends. The CDR3 is 11 residues long. The CDR3 loop is CASSQNRVQYV. The CDR3 DNA follows: TGCGCCAGCAGTCAGAACAGGGTGCAGTACGTC.

The chain joins TRBV18 to TRBJ2-3; D uncertain. This CDR3 comprises 13 residues. V was shortened by 3 bases and J by 1 base, with 5 bases between the two germline ends. Germline assignment: CDR1 KGHSH and CDR2 LQKENI. Here the CDR3 DNA reads TGTGCCAGCTCACCCTGGGGCACAGATACGCAGTATTTT. Its protein is CASSPWGTDTQYF.

The genes are TRBV7-8 and TRBJ2-7; D remains ambiguous. The CDR3 sequence is 12 residues long. CDR1 is SGHVS, CDR2 FQNEAQ, per germline. V lost 5 bases to trimming and J lost 7 bases, with 12 bases between them. Written as DNA, the CDR3 is TGTGCCAGCAGCCTTAGGAACGGGGAGCAGTACGTC. Protein: CASSLRNGEQYV.

V and J are TRBV28 and TRBJ1-2; TRBD1 matches 7 bases. The junction had 4 bases not matched to a gene; V was cut back by 10 bases and J by 2 bases. In germline, CDR1 is MDHEN, CDR2 SYDVKM. This CDR3 is built from 12 residues. The CDR3 bases are TGTGCCACACAGGGGACCAACTATGGCTACACCTTC. It translates to CATQGTNYGYTF.

The rearrangement links TRBV5-6 to TRBJ2-2; no clear D. CDR3 length: 13 amino acids. Germline CDR1 is SGHDT and CDR2 is YYEEEE. Trimming cost V 0 bases and J 5 bases, with 5 bases left between them. CDR3 region: CASSLVGTGELFF. Written as DNA, the CDR3 is TGTGCCAGCAGCTTGGTTGGGACCGGGGAGCTGTTTTTT. Full variable domain (rest looked up from reference TRBV5-6 and TRBJ2-2): DAGVTQSPTHLIKTRGQQVTLRCSPKSGHDTVSWYQQALGQGPQFIFQYYEEEERQRGNFPDRFSGHQFPNYSSELNVNALLLGDSALYLCASSLVGTGELFFGEGSRLTVL.

This clone was found once. This rearrangement joins TRBV5-1 to TRBJ2-5, with D perhaps matching TRBD1 (6 bases). This CDR3 region has 14 residues. Germline-derived CDR1 and CDR2 are SGHRS and YFSETQ. V gave up 4 bases and J gave up 1 base, with 11 bases separating them. The DNA of the CDR3 is TGCGCCAGCAGCCCAGGGGACACCCAAGAGACCCAGTACTTC. Translation gives CASSPGDTQETQYF.

V usage is TRBV19 and J usage is TRBJ1-4, with TRBD1 matching over 8 bases. This CDR3 is 15 amino acids long. The trim removed 8 bases at V and 8 bases at J, leaving 13 bases unmatched. The germline gives CDR1 LNHDA, CDR2 SQIVND (reference sequence). This chain's CDR3 is CASSKMGTGAEKLFF. The CDR3 DNA reads TGTGCCAGTTCAAAAATGGGGACAGGTGCCGAAAAACTGTTTTTT.

Comment on this clone: The sample has other DNA sequences that encode this CDR3 too. The rearrangement links TRBV5-4 to TRBJ1-5; D might be TRBD1 (5 bases). V lost 0 bases, J lost 2 bases, and 9 bases lay in between. Germline values: CDR1 SGHNT, CDR2 YYREEE (reference sequence). The CDR3 spans 15 residues. The CDR3 protein is CASSLGGDRNQPQHF. The DNA for the CDR3 is TGTGCCAGCAGCTTGGGGGGGGACCGCAATCAGCCCCAGCATTTT.

V gene TRBV6-5 combines with J gene TRBJ2-2; D is possibly TRBD1 or TRBD2 (5 bases each). The germline CDR1 and CDR2 sequences are MNHEY and SVGAGI. Trimming took 4 bases from V and 3 from J, leaving 9 bases between them. This CDR3 has 14 residues. The DNA for the CDR3 is TGTGCCAGCAGTTGGGACGGAGACACCGGGGAGCTGTTTTTT. Residues: CASSWDGDTGELFF.

The chain uses TRBV28 and TRBJ2-1; TRBD2 matches 8 bases. Germline CDR1 MDHEN, CDR2 SYDVKM. The CDR3 length is 14 residues. After removal of 2 bases from V and 6 bases from J, the junction contained 3 bases not matched to a gene. The CDR3 DNA reads TGTGCCAGCAGTTTAGCGGGAGGCCGCAATGAGCAGTTCTTC. Protein product: CASSLAGGRNEQFF.

The rearrangement joins TRBV11-2 to TRBJ1-2; D remains unclear. Germline CDR1 reads SGHAT; CDR2 reads FQNNGV. V dropped 4 bases and J dropped 7 bases, with 7 bases sitting between them. The CDR3 length is 11 residues. DNA for the CDR3: TGTGCCAGCAGCTCTCCCAGTGGCTACACCTTC. Translating it yields CASSSPSGYTF.

This sequence joins TRBV15 and TRBJ2-6; perhaps TRBD2 as D (5 bases). Between the trimmed V and J ends, which lost 0 bases and 3 bases, there was a span of 15 bases. The CDR3 is 18 amino acids. The germline V gene encodes CDR1 LNHNV and CDR2 YYDKDF (reference sequence). The CDR3 here is CATSREAGFAGGANVLTF. In nucleotides, the CDR3 is TGTGCCACCAGCAGAGAGGCCGGCTTCGCGGGTGGGGCCAACGTCCTGACTTTC.

V usage is TRBV7-2 and J usage is TRBJ2-1, with 11 bases identical to TRBD1. The CDR3 runs to 16 residues. V dropped 1 base and J dropped 3; count of bases not matched to a gene: 2. Germline V gives CDR1 SGHTA, CDR2 FQGNSA. This CDR3 is CASSLDGTGGYNEQFF. CDR3 in DNA: TGTGCCAGCAGCTTAGATGGGACAGGGGGCTACAATGAGCAGTTCTTC.